This T cell receptor (beta chain) was observed in a study of read filtering for tumor transcriptome and immune sequencing. This clonotype was seen repeatedly, ten times or more. The library was built from roughly 400 ng RNA with molecular barcoded adaptors for alpha/delta and beta/gamma chains. TCRdb itself ran the reads through MiXCR, one entry per CDR3 protein. The table lists 100,000 to 150,000 distinct CDR3 sequences, approximately 13% of them singletons. The CDR3 is 12 residues long. Germline CDR1 is SQVTM and CDR2 is ANQGSEA. Between the trimmed V and J ends, which lost 3 bases and 8 bases, there was a span of 11 bases.

The source of this sequence is a donor over 35 with multiple myeloma. Sequenced: a population of CD138-negative cells sorted from bone marrow. This chain connects TRBV29-1 to TRBJ2-1; D not certain. The DNA of the CDR3 is TGCAGCGTTGATCCAGTGGGTGATGAGCAGTTCTTC. Translation gives CSVDPVGDEQFF.